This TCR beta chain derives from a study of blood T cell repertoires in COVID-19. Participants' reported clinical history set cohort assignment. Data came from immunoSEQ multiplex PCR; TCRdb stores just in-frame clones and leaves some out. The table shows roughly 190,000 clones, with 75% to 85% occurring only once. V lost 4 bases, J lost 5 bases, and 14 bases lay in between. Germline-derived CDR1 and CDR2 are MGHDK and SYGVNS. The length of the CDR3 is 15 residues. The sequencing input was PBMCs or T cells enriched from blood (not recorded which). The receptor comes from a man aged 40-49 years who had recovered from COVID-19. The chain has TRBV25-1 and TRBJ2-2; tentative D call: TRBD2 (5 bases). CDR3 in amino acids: CASSGGIWATGELFF. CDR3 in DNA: TGTGCCAGCAGTGGAGGGATCTGGGCAACCGGGGAGCTGTTTTTT.